Here is one T cell receptor beta chain with its context. Genomic DNA templated the TCR beta VDJ and CDR3 profiling. MiXCR, run by TCRdb on the reads, gives a single entry per CDR3 protein. The repertoire holds hundreds of thousands of distinct CDR3 sequences, with around 30% as singletons. The data derive from a study of CD8+CD57+ T cells in acquired aplastic anemia. The CDR3 totals 15 residues. From germline, CDR1 is MGHDK and CDR2 SYGVNS. The V and J ends lost 4 bases and 7 bases, in that order; junction bases with no gene match: 5. All sequencing subjects had displayed CD8+CD57+ cell expansion on flow cytometry.

The rearrangement joins TRBV25-1 to TRBJ1-5; 12 bases agree with TRBD1. The sequenced material came from sorted CD4+, CD8+, or CD8+CD57+ T cells (not recorded which) from PBMCs. This receptor was obtained from a human donor with aplastic anemia. The CDR3 DNA sequence: TGTGCCAGCAGTGGGGGACAGGGGGCTCGACAGCCCCAGCATTTT. It codes for CASSGGQGARQPQHF.